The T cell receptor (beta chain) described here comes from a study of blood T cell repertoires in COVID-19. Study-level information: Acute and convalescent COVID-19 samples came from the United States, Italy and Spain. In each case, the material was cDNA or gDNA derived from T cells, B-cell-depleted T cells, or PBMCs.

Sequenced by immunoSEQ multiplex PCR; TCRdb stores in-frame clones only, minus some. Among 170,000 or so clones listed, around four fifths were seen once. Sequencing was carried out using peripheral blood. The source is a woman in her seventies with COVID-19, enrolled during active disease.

The CDR3 loop is CASSPDDFYEQYF. CDR3 coding DNA: TGTGCCAGCTCACCCGATGACTTCTACGAGCAGTACTTC. V is TRBV18 and J is TRBJ2-7; D remains unclear. CDR1 is KGHSH and CDR2 is LQKENI in the germline V gene. V lost 3 bases to trimming and J lost 3 bases, with 9 bases between them. The CDR3 covers 13 residues.